The 17 T cell receptor beta chains reported below all come from one sample, sequenced in a study of shared clonotypes between healthy human individuals. This table comes from immunoSEQ multiplex PCR, and its TCRdb copy is limited to in-frame clones, with some not included. Of about 990,000 clones listed, around 82% are singletons. Specimen: memory CD4+ T cells from PBMCs. Subset: CD45RA-negative fraction. These receptor sequences come from a man aged 18 to 29 in good health. Some clones in this sample may be carry-over from other donors' samples.

The chain links TRBV7-2 to TRBJ1-4; D not resolved. From germline, CDR1 is SGHTA and CDR2 FQGNSA. CDR3 length: 14 amino acids. Trimming left V 4 bases short and J 7 bases short, with 13 bases between. The DNA of the CDR3 is TGTGCCAGCAGCTCCGGGCCGGAAAGTGAAAAACTGTTTTTT. This sequence encodes CASSSGPESEKLFF.

V gene TRBV14 combines with J gene TRBJ1-1; perhaps TRBD1 as D (6 bases). V lost 1 base, J lost 6 bases, and 12 bases lay in between. This CDR3 contains 14 residues. Germline lookup yields CDR1 SGHDN and CDR2 FVKESK. The CDR3 DNA reads as TGTGCCAGCAGCCAAGTTCGGGGGACATCTGAAGCTTTCTTT. Translating it yields CASSQVRGTSEAFF. Using reference TRBV14 and TRBJ1-1 for the parts outside the CDR3, the full variable domain is EAGVTQFPSHSVIEKGQTVTLRCDPISGHDNLYWYRRVMGKEIKFLLHFVKESKQDESGMPNNRFLAERTGGTYSTLKVQPAELEDSGVYFCASSQVRGTSEAFFGQGTRLTVV.

Points on this clone: An end of the junction differs from the germline gene, which may be a read error. The rearrangement uses TRBV5-1 and TRBJ2-5, with 8 bases fitting TRBD2. The DNA matches TRBJ2-7 better at its end, which makes the J call doubtful. Per germline, CDR1 SGHRS and CDR2 YFSETQ. This CDR3 spans 13 amino acids. The CDR3 DNA reads as TGCGCCAGCGGCTTGGCGGGAGGTAACGAGCAGTACTTC. This codes for CASGLAGGNEQYF.

The chain carries TRBV5-1 and TRBJ2-2, with 7 bases fitting TRBD2. Losses at the gene ends were 4 bases for V and 3 bases for J; bases not matched to a gene: 12. The germline gives CDR1 SGHRS, CDR2 YFSETQ. This CDR3 is built from 17 residues. The chain's CDR3 is CASSRPTSPGDTGELFF. The CDR3 DNA reads TGCGCCAGCAGCCGCCCGACTAGCCCTGGGGACACCGGGGAGCTGTTTTTT.

The CDR3 is CATAPGATHLDTQYF. CDR3 DNA sequence: TGTGCCACCGCCCCCGGGGCCACCCATTTAGATACGCAGTATTTT. This chain links TRBV7-9 with TRBJ2-3; D may match TRBD1 or TRBD2 (5 bases each). V was clipped by 10 bases and J by 5 bases, with 22 bases between them. Germline V lookup: CDR1 SEHNR, CDR2 FQNEAQ (reference sequence). CDR3 length equals 15 residues.

J is TRBJ2-7 and V is TRBV11-2; no firm D call. The CDR3 covers 13 residues. Germline CDR1 is SGHAT and CDR2 is FQNNGV. V was pared by 5 bases and J by 1 base, with 9 bases between. The CDR3 DNA reads as TGTGCCAGCAGCAGAGGTCCTTCCTACGAGCAGTACTTC. The encoded protein is CASSRGPSYEQYF. The variable domain in full, completed from reference TRBV11-2 and TRBJ2-7, reads EAGVAQSPRYKIIEKRQSVAFWCNPISGHATLYWYQQILGQGPKLLIQFQNNGVVDDSQLPKDRFSAERLKGVDSTLKIQPAKLEDSAVYLCASSRGPSYEQYFGPGTRLTVT.

The rearrangement links TRBV19 to TRBJ2-2, with D perhaps TRBD2 (7 bases). CDR1 and CDR2 from the germline V gene are LNHDA and SQIVND (reference sequence). Trimming took off 11 bases at V and 5 bases at J, with 21 bases between the two ends. There are 15 residues in the CDR3. CDR3: CAAMPRGARTGELFF. CDR3 nucleotide sequence: TGTGCCGCCATGCCTCGGGGGGCCAGGACCGGGGAGCTGTTTTTT.

The chain combines TRBV7-3 with TRBJ2-7; 13 bases map to TRBD2. The germline gives CDR1 SGHTA, CDR2 FQGTGA. V shed 1 base, J shed 2 bases, and the junction held 8 bases outside the gene matches. The length of the CDR3 is 18 residues. The CDR3 spells CASSLRPRGLAGTYEQYF. As DNA, the CDR3 is TGTGCCAGCAGCTTAAGGCCGAGGGGACTAGCGGGGACCTACGAGCAGTACTTC.

The chain carries TRBV28 and TRBJ1-2; D gene ambiguous. The CDR3 is made up of 13 amino acids. Germline V CDR1 and CDR2: MDHEN, SYDVKM. Trimming left V 5 bases short and J 5 bases short, with 12 bases between. CDR3 sequence: CASSDLRGYGYTF. The CDR3 coding sequence is TGTGCCAGCAGTGACTTGCGGGGTTATGGCTACACCTTC.

The chain recombines TRBV2 with TRBJ2-3; D is ambiguous. Per germline, CDR1 SNHLY and CDR2 FYNNEI. V gave up 3 bases and J gave up 2 bases, with 6 bases separating them. This CDR3 comprises 13 residues. CDR3: CASSDEITDTQYF. The DNA for the CDR3 is TGTGCCAGCAGTGACGAGATCACAGATACGCAGTATTTT.

This chain links TRBV5-6 with TRBJ1-1; 8 nucleotides align to TRBD1. CDR1 is SGHDT and CDR2 is YYEEEE in the germline V gene. The CDR3 consists of 15 residues. V gave up 4 bases and J gave up 4 bases; unmatched junction bases: 9. This CDR3 reads CASSPRNRGSTEAFF. CDR3 DNA: TGTGCCAGCAGCCCCAGAAACAGGGGGAGCACTGAAGCTTTCTTT.

The chain couples TRBV6-1 to TRBJ1-4; D is possibly TRBD1 (6 bases). Germline loops: CDR1 MNHNS, CDR2 SASEGT. CDR3 length: 15 residues. Trimming left V 5 bases short and J 4 bases short, with 14 bases between. The CDR3: CASSSQGRVNEKLFF. The DNA of the CDR3 is TGTGCCAGCAGTTCACAGGGAAGGGTTAATGAAAAACTGTTTTTT.

V is TRBV28 and J is TRBJ1-1; the match to TRBD1 covers 7 bases. V lost 6 bases and J lost 0; bases outside the gene matches: 13. The germline CDR1 and CDR2 sequences are MDHEN and SYDVKM. CDR3 length equals 17 residues. The CDR3 DNA is TGTGCCAGCAGGCTCCCCCCAGGGGGGGGTATGAACACTGAAGCTTTCTTT. It specifies CASRLPPGGGMNTEAFF.

This chain joins TRBV27 and TRBJ1-1; 8 nucleotides line up with TRBD1. This CDR3 region has 15 residues. V dropped 2 bases and J dropped 6; count of bases not matched to a gene: 8. In germline, CDR1 is MNHEY, CDR2 SMNVEV (reference sequence). The CDR3 DNA is TGTGCCAGCAGTTTACGGACAGGGATCTCTGCTGAAGCTTTCTTT. Residues: CASSLRTGISAEAFF.

This clone was picked up one time. The CDR3 DNA is TGTGCCAGCAGGAATCCCACTAGCGGAGCGCCCTCCCTACTCACAGATACGCAGTATTTT. Its protein product is CASRNPTSGAPSLLTDTQYF. The chain uses TRBV6-4 and TRBJ2-3, with 8 bases lining up with TRBD2. Germline V gene data show CDR1 as MRHNA and CDR2 as SNTAGT. J lost 2 bases, V lost 6 bases, and 22 bases had no gene match. The CDR3 runs to 20 residues.

The chain's CDR3 is CASGLQSGRVGGYEQFF. As DNA, the CDR3 is TGTGCTAGTGGTTTGCAGAGCGGGAGGGTCGGAGGGTATGAGCAGTTCTTC. The chain combines TRBV12-5 with TRBJ2-1; 10 positions agree with TRBD2. The CDR3 is 17 amino acids. Germline loops: CDR1 LGHNT, CDR2 FRNRAP. V lost 2 bases, J lost 8 bases, and 12 bases stayed unmatched.

The rearrangement joins TRBV9 to TRBJ1-2; 7 bases agree with TRBD1. Germline-derived CDR1 and CDR2 are SGDLS and YYNGEE. V dropped 4 bases and J dropped 5; count of bases not matched to a gene: 5. This CDR3 comprises 13 residues. In DNA, the CDR3 is TGTGCCAGCAGCTCCCGGACAGGATATGGCTACACCTTC. Its translation is CASSSRTGYGYTF.